These 27 T cell receptor beta chains share one sample of origin, sequenced in a study of T cell repertoires in cytomegalovirus infection. TCRdb independently ran MiXCR on the reads; one entry per CDR3 protein. The sample consists of 100,000 to 150,000 distinct CDR3 sequences, approximately 9.2% of them appearing once. The sample consisted of PBMCs. These receptor sequences come from a human donor in good health (CMV status not recorded). Some clones in this sample may be carry-over from other donors' samples.

About this clonotype: It may be a read error: a sequence one base away is much more abundant. The chain is built from TRBV2 and TRBJ1-5; D is undetermined. Between the trimmed V and J ends, which lost 5 bases and 8 bases, there was a span of 19 bases. Germline CDR1 is SNHLY and CDR2 is FYNNEI. The CDR3 is 15 residues long. CDR3 DNA sequence: TGTGCCAGCAGTAGTCATTTGAAGGCTCGGGAGCCCCAGCATTTT. Translation gives CASSSHLKAREPQHF.

This clonotype showed up just once. It may be a read error: a sequence one base away is much more abundant. This sequence joins TRBV2 and TRBJ2-1, with D uncertain. TRBJ2-7 explains the end of the DNA better; the J call may be wrong. CDR1 is SNHLY and CDR2 is FYNNEI in the germline V gene. The CDR3 contains 13 residues. This CDR3 is CASSEAGNNEQYF. As DNA, the CDR3 is TGTGCCAGCAGTGAAGCTGGAAACAATGAGCAGTACTTC.

Many counts were recorded for this clonotype. This chain joins TRBV28 and TRBJ2-2, with D perhaps matching TRBD2 (5 bases). The CDR3 is 16 residues long. The V gene lost 3 bases and the J gene lost 5 bases, with 16 bases spanning the gap. From germline, CDR1 is MDHEN and CDR2 SYDVKM. Here the CDR3 DNA reads TGTGCCAGCAGTTTCGCGGGCCCTGCGATGACCGGGGAGCTGTTTTTT. It is translated as CASSFAGPAMTGELFF.

This clonotype has at least ten counts. V usage is TRBV6-5 and J usage is TRBJ1-4; D is ambiguous. This CDR3 comprises 15 residues. Germline CDR1 reads MNHEY; CDR2 reads SVGAGI. V lost 5 bases, J lost 3 bases, and 13 bases lay in between. As DNA, the CDR3 is TGTGCCAGCAGTCCAACCGACGGATCTAATGAAAAACTGTTTTTT. Amino acid sequence: CASSPTDGSNEKLFF.

The chain has TRBV5-1 and TRBJ2-7, with TRBD1 matching 7 bases. V gave up 1 base and J gave up 6 bases; unmatched junction bases: 7. Germline CDR1 SGHRS, CDR2 YFSETQ. This CDR3 region has 14 residues. This chain's CDR3 is CASSLSRGLGEQYF. The CDR3, as DNA: TGCGCCAGCAGCTTGTCGAGGGGGCTTGGCGAGCAGTACTTC.

This clonotype has a count of ten or more. The V and J genes are TRBV5-4 and TRBJ2-7; 7 bases fit TRBD1. The germline CDR1 and CDR2 sequences are SGHNT and YYREEE (reference sequence). Germline trimming cut 3 bases from V and 1 base from J; bases unmatched to any gene: 1. The CDR3 sequence is 13 residues long. CDR3 nucleotide sequence: TGTGCCAGCAGCTGGGACAGATCCTACGAGCAGTACTTC. It codes for CASSWDRSYEQYF. Based on the CDR3 plus reference TRBV5-4 and TRBJ2-7, the full variable domain is ETGVTQSPTHLIKTRGQQVTLRCSSQSGHNTVSWYQQALGQGPQFIFQYYREEENGRGNFPPRFSGLQFPNYSSELNVNALELDDSALYLCASSWDRSYEQYFGPGTRLTVT.

The J gene is TRBJ2-7, the V gene TRBV19; D is uncertain. The CDR3 covers 14 residues. Germline V gives CDR1 LNHDA, CDR2 SQIVND (reference sequence). V was shortened by 4 bases and J by 2 bases, with 12 bases between the two germline ends. Written as DNA, the CDR3 is TGTGCCAGTAGTAAGCCGGGTTTGACCTACGAGCAGTACTTC. It is translated as CASSKPGLTYEQYF.

At least ten counts were recorded for this clonotype. This chain links TRBV5-1 with TRBJ2-5; D is unresolved. CDR1 and CDR2 (germline): SGHRS, YFSETQ. V lost 4 bases, J lost 7 bases, and 14 bases lay in between. This CDR3 has 13 residues. The CDR3 protein is CASSPDEGATQYF. The CDR3 nucleotides are TGCGCCAGCAGCCCGGATGAAGGCGCGACCCAGTACTTC.

This clonotype has ten or more counts. The chain uses TRBV20-1 and TRBJ1-6; D ambiguous. With 2 bases removed from V and 7 bases from J, the gap between germline ends came to 12 bases. CDR1 and CDR2 (germline): DFQATT, SNEGSKA (reference sequence). The CDR3 has 14 amino acids. Here the CDR3 reads CSARTGGSNSPLHF. DNA of the CDR3: TGCAGTGCTAGAACGGGCGGATCAAATTCACCCCTCCACTTT.

This clonotype has ten or more counts. V and J are TRBV6-6 and TRBJ2-5, with D hard to call. The CDR3 has 14 amino acids. Germline values: CDR1 MNHNY, CDR2 SVGAGI (reference sequence). V lost 2 bases and J 1 base, leaving 8 bases between the germline ends. The DNA for the CDR3 is TGTGCCAGCAGTTACACAGAGATCCAAGAGACCCAGTACTTC. It is translated as CASSYTEIQETQYF.

This clonotype was detected only a few times. The V and J genes are TRBV29-1 and TRBJ2-3; 8 positions match TRBD2. The J segment lost 4 bases and the V segment lost 6 bases, leaving 3 bases of the junction unmatched. CDR3 length: 12 amino acids. The V gene's germline CDR1 is SQVTM and CDR2 ANQGSEA. CDR3 DNA sequence: TGCAGCGTGGGCGGGAGGCCAGATACGCAGTATTTT. The encoded protein is CSVGGRPDTQYF.

The rearrangement joins TRBV5-6 to TRBJ2-6; D may be TRBD2 (6 bases). The CDR3 length is 16 residues. Germline V gene data show CDR1 as SGHDT and CDR2 as YYEEEE. V dropped 4 bases and J dropped 2 bases, with 13 bases sitting between them. For the CDR3, the DNA is TGTGCCAGCAGCCCGGCCGGGGGAACTGGGGCCAACGTCCTGACTTTC. Translated, it gives CASSPAGGTGANVLTF.

In its sample, this clonotype was seen a few times. The V gene is TRBV7-9, the J gene TRBJ1-3; unclear D gene. Germline V gene data show CDR1 as SEHNR and CDR2 as FQNEAQ (reference sequence). The CDR3 totals 16 residues. V was shortened by 0 bases and J by 0 bases, with 9 bases between the two germline ends. The CDR3 DNA sequence: TGTGCCAGCAGCTTAGCGCTGGGGAGCTCTGGAAACACCATATATTTT. Translating it yields CASSLALGSSGNTIYF. Filled out from reference TRBV7-9 and TRBJ1-3, the complete variable domain reads DTGVSQNPRHKITKRGQNVTFRCDPISEHNRLYWYRQTLGQGPEFLTYFQNEAQLEKSRLLSDRFSAERPKGSFSTLEIQRTEQGDSAMYLCASSLALGSSGNTIYFGEGSWLTVV.

This clonotype was detected a few times. The chain uses TRBV29-1 and TRBJ2-7; D is uncertain. The CDR3 spans 8 residues. Trimming took 8 bases from V and 6 from J, leaving 5 bases between them. Per germline, CDR1 SQVTM and CDR2 ANQGSEA. In DNA form, the CDR3 reads TGCAGCTATCCCGAGCAGTACTTC. It specifies CSYPEQYF.

This clonotype was observed many times. The chain employs TRBV6-4 and TRBJ2-1, with 8 bases fitting TRBD2. CDR1 and CDR2 (germline): MRHNA, SNTAGT. The CDR3 covers 15 residues. V lost 3 bases and J lost 5; bases outside the gene matches: 6. The CDR3 spells CASSEYGGAHNEQFF. In DNA form, the CDR3 reads TGTGCCAGCAGTGAGTACGGGGGGGCCCACAATGAGCAGTTCTTC.

This clonotype was found many times. V is TRBV11-3 and J is TRBJ2-1; 8 bases are shared with TRBD2. V shed 0 bases and J 7 bases; nucleotides not matched to a gene: 5. CDR1 and CDR2 from the germline V gene are SGHNT and YENEEA. The CDR3 is 15 residues long. CDR3 nucleotides: TGTGCCAGCAGCTTAGATAGCCTAGCGGGTAATGAGCAGTTCTTC. Translated: CASSLDSLAGNEQFF.

There are many counts of this clonotype. The chain joins TRBV28 to TRBJ1-2, with D perhaps TRBD1 (6 bases). The CDR3 extends over 12 amino acids. Germline V gene data show CDR1 as MDHEN and CDR2 as SYDVKM. Trimming removed 5 bases from V and 6 bases from J, with 10 bases in between. DNA for the CDR3: TGTGCCAGCAGTAACACAGGGAATGGCTACACCTTC. This codes for CASSNTGNGYTF.

The chain couples TRBV18 to TRBJ1-1; D remains unclear. Trimming took off 2 bases at V and 6 bases at J, with 22 bases between the two ends. Germline V gene sequence: CDR1 KGHSH, CDR2 LQKENI. This CDR3 is built from 17 residues. The CDR3 is CASSPIPTFENFAEAFF. In DNA, the CDR3 is TGTGCCAGCTCACCAATTCCCACATTCGAGAATTTCGCTGAAGCTTTCTTT. Supplemented by reference TRBV18 and TRBJ1-1, the full variable domain reads NAGVMQNPRHLVRRRGQEARLRCSPMKGHSHVYWYRQLPEEGLKFMVYLQKENIIDESGMPKERFSAEFPKEGPSILRIQQVVRGDSAAYFCASSPIPTFENFAEAFFGQGTRLTVV.

This clonotype came up many times. The chain is built from TRBV23-1 and TRBJ1-2, with TRBD1 as a possible D gene (5 bases). TRBV23-1 is marked as an open reading frame, function uncertain. The CDR3 totals 16 residues. Trimming pared 0 bases from V and 3 bases from J, leaving 14 bases between. CDR3 in amino acids: CASSQSTRTRDYGYTF. The CDR3 DNA reads as TGCGCCAGCAGTCAATCCACCAGGACACGGGACTATGGCTACACCTTC.

This clonotype was recorded many times. This chain links TRBV7-2 with TRBJ1-6; TRBD1 might be the D (6 bases). V lost 3 bases, J lost 9 bases, and 12 bases lay in between. Looked up from germline, CDR1 is SGHTA and CDR2 is FQGNSA. The CDR3 has 14 amino acids. CDR3 DNA: TGTGCCAGCAGCTTCAGGGGTGGAGGTTCACCCCTCCACTTT. Amino acid sequence: CASSFRGGGSPLHF.

This clonotype was counted ten times or more. V and J are TRBV28 and TRBJ2-1; TRBD2 matches at 7 bases. CDR3 length: 15 residues. Per germline, CDR1 MDHEN and CDR2 SYDVKM. V trimming: 6 bases; J trimming: 3 bases; junction bases outside the gene matches: 8. CDR3 protein: CASRRPGLNYNEQFF. The CDR3 nucleotides read TGTGCCAGCAGGCGGCCGGGACTAAACTACAATGAGCAGTTCTTC.

The table lists this clonotype with many counts. This rearrangement joins TRBV11-2 to TRBJ2-3; 11 bases fit TRBD2. This CDR3 is built from 17 residues. J gave up 6 bases and V 2 bases, and 10 bases lay outside the gene matches. The germline V gene encodes CDR1 SGHAT and CDR2 FQNNGV. DNA for the CDR3: TGTGCCAGCAGCTTACGAACTAGCGGGGGTAGAGGGGATACGCAGTATTTT. It codes for CASSLRTSGGRGDTQYF.

This clonotype was counted at least ten times. The rearrangement uses TRBV12-3 or TRBV12-4 and TRBJ2-5; D not certain. This CDR3 has 12 amino acids. V was clipped by 3 bases and J by 2 bases, with 4 bases between them. Here the CDR3 reads CASSLHQETQYF. In DNA form, the CDR3 reads TGTGCCAGCAGTTTGCATCAAGAGACCCAGTACTTC.

The chain links TRBV29-1 to TRBJ2-1, with 7 positions matching TRBD2. V shed 8 bases and J 9 bases; nucleotides not matched to a gene: 13. CDR1 and CDR2 from the germline V gene are SQVTM and ANQGSEA. The CDR3 extends over 13 amino acids. CDR3 amino acids: CSLRQLAQGEQFF. In DNA form, the CDR3 reads TGCAGCCTCCGACAACTAGCGCAGGGTGAGCAGTTCTTC.

The CDR3 region is CASKRSGANYEQYF. In nucleotides, the CDR3 is TGTGCCAGCAAGCGTTCGGGGGCGAACTACGAGCAGTACTTC. The chain links TRBV2 to TRBJ2-7; D is possibly TRBD1 or TRBD2 (6 bases each). There are 14 residues in the CDR3. Germline V lookup: CDR1 SNHLY, CDR2 FYNNEI. The V and J ends lost 7 bases and 3 bases respectively, with 16 bases between them.

This clonotype was found many times. This sequence joins TRBV30 and TRBJ2-3; D unresolved. Germline CDR1 and CDR2: GTSNPN and SVGIG (reference sequence). This CDR3 has 13 amino acids. Trimming took off 3 bases at V and 3 bases at J, with 10 bases between the two ends. CDR3 sequence: CAWRADGTDTQYF. DNA for the CDR3: TGTGCCTGGAGGGCGGACGGAACAGATACGCAGTATTTT. The variable domain in full, with the rest retrieved from reference TRBV30 and TRBJ2-3, is SQTIHQWPATLVQPVGSPLSLECTVEGTSNPNLYWYRQAAGRGLQLLFYSVGIGQISSEVPQNLSASRPQDRQFILSSKKLLLSDSGFYLCAWRADGTDTQYFGPGTRLTVL.

Many counts were recorded for this clonotype. The chain has TRBV5-1 and TRBJ1-2; the D gene is possibly TRBD1 (5 bases). The CDR3 sequence is 15 residues long. V was shortened by 0 bases and J by 4 bases, with 13 bases between the two germline ends. Looked up from germline, CDR1 is SGHRS and CDR2 is YFSETQ. The CDR3 spells CASSLETGTSYGYTF. CDR3 in DNA: TGCGCCAGCAGCTTGGAAACCGGGACCTCCTATGGCTACACCTTC.